These 15 T cell receptor beta chains share one sample of origin, sequenced in a study of control samples from healthy donors and cancer patients. The method was immunoSEQ multiplex PCR; TCRdb's version includes in-frame clones alone and lacks a portion of them. Of 150,000 to 200,000 clones listed, roughly 93% are singletons. Material: blood. Source of these receptors: a woman in her sixties in good health.

J is TRBJ1-4 and V is TRBV4-1, with 7 positions matching TRBD1. The junction had 11 bases not matched to a gene; V was cut back by 5 bases and J by 8 bases. The CDR3 sequence is 15 residues long. Looked up from germline, CDR1 is MGHRA and CDR2 is YSYEKL. As DNA, the CDR3 is TGCGCCAGCAGCTTATATAGGGGGCAGGAAGAAAAACTGTTTTTT. This sequence encodes CASSLYRGQEEKLFF.

This chain connects TRBV19 to TRBJ2-7; tentative D call: TRBD1 (6 bases). V lost 6 bases to trimming and J lost 2 bases, with 11 bases between them. Germline V CDR1 and CDR2: LNHDA, SQIVND (reference sequence). This CDR3 comprises 13 residues. CDR3 nucleotide sequence: TGTGCCAGTAGGCAGGGGTCCACCTACGAGCAGTACTTC. Translating gives CASRQGSTYEQYF.

The rearrangement links TRBV10-2 to TRBJ1-2; a weak D match, TRBD1 (5 bases). This CDR3 is 13 amino acids long. In germline, CDR1 is WSHSY, CDR2 SAAADI. Between the trimmed V and J ends, which lost 8 bases and 2 bases, there was a span of 12 bases. CDR3 DNA sequence: TGCGCCAGCTCAGACAGCCTAAACTATGGCTACACCTTC. This encodes CASSDSLNYGYTF.

This chain links TRBV19 with TRBJ1-2; D possibly corresponds to TRBD1 (6 bases). Germline lookup yields CDR1 LNHDA and CDR2 SQIVND (reference sequence). The length of the CDR3 is 13 residues. Trimming shortened V by 0 bases and J by 8 bases, and 10 bases separated the two germline ends. CDR3 region: CASSIDRGHGYTF. Written as DNA, the CDR3 is TGTGCCAGTAGTATAGACCGGGGGCACGGCTACACCTTC. The full variable domain, completed using reference TRBV19 and TRBJ1-2, is DGGITQSPKYLFRKEGQNVTLSCEQNLNHDAMYWYRQDPGQGLRLIYYSQIVNDFQKGDIAEGYSVSREKKESFPLTVTSAQKNPTAFYLCASSIDRGHGYTFGSGTRLTVV.

This sequence joins TRBV2 and TRBJ2-1, with 10 bases matching TRBD1. Germline CDR1 reads SNHLY; CDR2 reads FYNNEI. This CDR3 contains 15 residues. J lost 1 base, V lost 6 bases, and 3 bases had no gene match. CDR3 region: CASRLDRGSYNEQFF. Written as DNA, the CDR3 is TGTGCCAGCAGACTGGACAGGGGGTCCTACAATGAGCAGTTCTTC. Full variable domain (outside the CDR3, taken from reference TRBV2 and TRBJ2-1): EPEVTQTPSHQVTQMGQEVILRCVPISNHLYFYWYRQILGQKVEFLVSFYNNEISEKSEIFDDQFSVERPDGSNFTLKIRSTKLEDSAMYFCASRLDRGSYNEQFFGPGTRLTVL.

This clone was observed a handful of times. The chain joins TRBV18 to TRBJ2-3; weak D call: TRBD2 (6 bases). The CDR3 is 15 amino acids. The germline gives CDR1 KGHSH, CDR2 LQKENI. The germline V and J ends were trimmed by 5 bases and 0 bases, with 12 bases remaining between them. The CDR3 DNA reads TGTGCCAGCTCAGGCGGGGACGGGAGCACAGATACGCAGTATTTT. Amino acid sequence: CASSGGDGSTDTQYF.

For this clone: A read error may account for a junction end that differs from germline. The V gene is TRBV10-3, the J gene TRBJ2-3, with D tentatively TRBD2 (6 bases). CDR3 length: 17 amino acids. Germline-derived CDR1 and CDR2 are ENHRY and SYGVKD. Here the CDR3 reads CAISESEGEVVTDTQYF. CDR3 bases: TGTGCCATCAGCGAGTCGGAGGGAGAGGTGGTCACAGATACGCAGTATTTT.

The chain links TRBV5-6 to TRBJ1-5, with TRBD1 matching over 9 bases. CDR3 length: 16 residues. Germline V lookup: CDR1 SGHDT, CDR2 YYEEEE. Trimming took 4 bases from V and 4 from J; bases not matched to a gene: 9. CDR3 sequence (DNA): TGTGCCAGCAGCCAGGACAGGGGTATGAGTAATCAGCCCCAGCATTTT. This encodes CASSQDRGMSNQPQHF.

This rearrangement joins TRBV19 to TRBJ2-1; 7 bases align to TRBD2. In germline, CDR1 is LNHDA, CDR2 SQIVND (reference sequence). With 3 bases clipped from V and 7 bases from J, the junction kept 3 bases outside the gene matches. The CDR3 is 13 residues long. The CDR3 here is CASSMGTTNEQFF. DNA of the CDR3: TGTGCCAGTAGTATGGGGACTACAAATGAGCAGTTCTTC. Full variable domain (outside the CDR3, taken from reference TRBV19 and TRBJ2-1): DGGITQSPKYLFRKEGQNVTLSCEQNLNHDAMYWYRQDPGQGLRLIYYSQIVNDFQKGDIAEGYSVSREKKESFPLTVTSAQKNPTAFYLCASSMGTTNEQFFGPGTRLTVL.

V gene TRBV5-1 combines with J gene TRBJ2-7; a possible D gene is TRBD1 (6 bases). Looked up from germline, CDR1 is SGHRS and CDR2 is YFSETQ. Trimming took off 2 bases at V and 3 bases at J, with 15 bases between the two ends. The CDR3 has 15 residues. The CDR3 protein is CASSFNPGANYEQYF. The CDR3 coding sequence is TGCGCCAGCAGCTTTAATCCAGGGGCTAACTACGAGCAGTACTTC.

The chain couples TRBV14 to TRBJ1-1, with D unclear. Germline V CDR1 and CDR2: SGHDN, FVKESK. V lost 2 bases and J 3 bases, leaving 7 bases between the germline ends. The CDR3 length is 13 residues. Here the CDR3 DNA reads TGTGCCAGCAGCCAACAAGTGGACACTGAAGCTTTCTTT. It is translated as CASSQQVDTEAFF.

This clone has only one observation. The CDR3 spells CASSSLAGEGDTQYF. CDR3 nucleotide sequence: TGCGCCAGCAGCTCCCTAGCGGGGGAAGGAGATACGCAGTATTTT. The genes are TRBV5-1 and TRBJ2-3, with 10 bases fitting TRBD2. V lost 3 bases and J lost 5; bases outside the gene matches: 6. The CDR3 has 15 residues. Germline V lookup: CDR1 SGHRS, CDR2 YFSETQ.

This clone came up once. This chain connects TRBV7-2 to TRBJ2-3; a possible D gene is TRBD2 (5 bases). V lost 4 bases and J lost 7, with 18 bases in between. There are 15 residues in the CDR3. Germline CDR1 SGHTA, CDR2 FQGNSA. This CDR3 reads CASSSQKDSMNTQYF. DNA of the CDR3: TGTGCCAGCAGCTCCCAAAAGGACTCCATGAATACGCAGTATTTT.

The V and J genes are TRBV28 and TRBJ1-1; perhaps TRBD1 as D (6 bases). The germline CDR1 and CDR2 sequences are MDHEN and SYDVKM. The CDR3 is 12 amino acids. V was pared by 5 bases and J by 7 bases, with 11 bases between. This CDR3 reads CASSVYRDEAFF. The CDR3 nucleotides are TGTGCCAGCAGTGTCTACAGGGATGAAGCTTTCTTT. The full variable domain, its missing parts supplied by reference TRBV28 and TRBJ1-1, is DVKVTQSSRYLVKRTGEKVFLECVQDMDHENMFWYRQDPGLGLRLIYFSYDVKMKEKGDIPEGYSVSREKKERFSLILESASTNQTSMYLCASSVYRDEAFFGQGTRLTVV.

This clone was seen a single time. Because the CDR3's place on the DNA is in doubt, the DNA is left out and the CDR3 is given as listed by TCRdb. The gene calls are TRBV27 and TRBJ1-4; the D call TRBD1 from the table was never checked on the DNA. Both ends counted, the CDR3 spans 14 residues. From germline, CDR1 is MNHEY and CDR2 SMNVEV (reference sequence). CDR3 region: CASSSSQINEKLFF.